Sequencing of this T cell receptor (beta chain) was carried out in a study of PD-L1 blockade in urothelial cancer. Profiled with immunoSEQ multiplex PCR; TCRdb holds only in-frame clones, not every one. The sample carries under 95,000 clones, over 80% recorded once. The time point here: pretreatment peripheral blood. Pretreatment sampling and on-treatment sampling together yielded between 1 and 8 samples for each patient. The V gene's germline CDR1 is LNHDA and CDR2 SQIVND (reference sequence). There are 17 residues in the CDR3. The ends lost 5 bases at V and 8 bases at J; junction bases unmatched: 17.

The sequence derives from a man between 60 and 75 years old with urothelial cancer. J is TRBJ2-2 and V is TRBV19; 7 nucleotides agree with TRBD2. The source was PBMCs, collected around atezolizumab (anti-PD-L1) treatment. The CDR3 sequence: CASSPTAISSGLGELFF. The CDR3 DNA is TGTGCCAGTAGTCCGACGGCGATCTCTAGCGGTCTAGGGGAGCTGTTTTTT.